The clone carrying this TCR beta chain came up many times. The sample is drawn from a study of regulatory T cells in long-lasting Graves disease. Study as a whole: Patients newly diagnosed with Graves' had been on antithyroid drugs for under 3 months.

Sequencing libraries for TCR beta were prepared with iRepertoire HTBI primers and Arm-PCR of CDR3 regions. TCRdb independently ran MiXCR on the multiplex PCR reads; one entry per CDR3 protein. The data hold about 220,000 distinct CDR3 sequences, with roughly 18% observed a single time. The CDR3 loop spans 17 amino acids. The J segment lost 0 bases and the V segment lost 3 bases, leaving 7 bases of the junction unmatched. Germline assignment: CDR1 SGHRS and CDR2 YFSETQ. Time point of the sample: newly diagnosed GD, antithyroid drugs for less than 3 months. From PBMCs, RNA was extracted and then used to make the TCR library. These same records also appear under a second study, on T cells in Graves' hyperthyroidism and ophthalmopathy. In that study: The TCR CDR3 first-round RT-PCR relied on the HTBI primer set.

The chain carries TRBV5-1 and TRBJ2-3; 10 bases match TRBD2. The source of this sequence is a woman aged 25 to 39 with Graves disease. Sequenced here: peripheral blood mononuclear cells (PBMCs), sampled at new diagnosis, from a patient treated with antithyroid drugs. The chain's CDR3 is CASSSQLAGSSTDTQYF. In nucleotides, the CDR3 is TGCGCCAGCAGCTCCCAACTAGCGGGATCGAGCACAGATACGCAGTATTTT. The full variable domain, with the rest looked up from reference TRBV5-1 and TRBJ2-3, is KAGVTQTPRYLIKTRGQQVTLSCSPISGHRSVSWYQQTPGQGLQFLFEYFSETQRNKGNFPGRFSGRQFSNSRSEMNVSTLELGDSALYLCASSSQLAGSSTDTQYFGPGTRLTVL.